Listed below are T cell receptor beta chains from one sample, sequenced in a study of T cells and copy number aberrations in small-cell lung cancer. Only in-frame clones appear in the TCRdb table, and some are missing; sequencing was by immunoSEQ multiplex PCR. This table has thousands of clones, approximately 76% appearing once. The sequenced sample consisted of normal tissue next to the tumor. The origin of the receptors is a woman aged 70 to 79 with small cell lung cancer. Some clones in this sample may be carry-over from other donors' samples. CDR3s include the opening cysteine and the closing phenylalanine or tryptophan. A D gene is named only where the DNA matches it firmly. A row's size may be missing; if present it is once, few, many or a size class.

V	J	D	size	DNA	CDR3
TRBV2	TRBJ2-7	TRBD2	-	TGTGCCAGCAGTAATTCCGGGACTAGCGGGGATTGGCAGTACTTC	CASSNSGTSGDWQYF
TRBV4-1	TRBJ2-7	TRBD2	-	TGCGCCAGCAGCTTTCACCTACTAGCGCAAGACTCCTACGAGCAGTACTTC	CASSFHLLAQDSYEQYF
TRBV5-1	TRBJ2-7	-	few	TGCGCCAGCAGCCAAGGGGTCGCCTACGAGCAGTACTTC	CASSQGVAYEQYF
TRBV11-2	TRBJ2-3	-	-	TGTGCCAGCAGCGAAAGACACCTTAGCACAGATACGCAGTATTTT	CASSERHLSTDTQYF
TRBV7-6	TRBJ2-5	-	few	TGTGCCAGCAGCTTAAGCGGTCGGCGGGAAGAGACCCAGTACTTC	CASSLSGRREETQYF
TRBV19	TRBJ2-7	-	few	TGTGCCAGTAGGCCAAGACAGGGTAGCGGGTACGAGCAGTACTTC	CASRPRQGSGYEQYF
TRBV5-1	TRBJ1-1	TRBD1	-	TGCGCCAGCAGCTTGGTTCCAGGGGGGAACACTGAAGCTTTCTTT	CASSLVPGGNTEAFF
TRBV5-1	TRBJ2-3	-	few	TGCGCCAGCAGCTTGGCAGGAGTTGGGACAGATACGCAGTATTTT	CASSLAGVGTDTQYF
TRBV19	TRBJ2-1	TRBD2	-	TGTGCCAGTAGTCCGAACCGACTAGCCCAGACCAACCGTGTCATTAACAATGAGCAGTTCTTC	CASSPNRLAQTNRVINNEQFF
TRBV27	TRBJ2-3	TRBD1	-	TGTGCCAGCAGTCACAGGGGGCCTGATACGCAGTATTTT	CASSHRGPDTQYF